This TCR beta chain was documented in a study of blood T cell repertoires in COVID-19. Across the study: Acute and convalescent COVID-19 samples came from the United States, Italy and Spain.

Measured with immunoSEQ multiplex PCR; TCRdb has only the in-frame clones, and not every one. The table shows 110,000 or so clones, with 84% occurring only once. The germline V and J ends were trimmed by 7 bases and 2 bases, with 12 bases remaining between them. CDR1 is LNHDA and CDR2 is SQIVND in the germline V gene (reference sequence). The CDR3 loop spans 13 amino acids. This TCR was sampled from a woman of 80 years or more with active or convalescent COVID-19. The specimen sequenced was peripheral blood. The chain links TRBV19 to TRBJ2-7, with D perhaps TRBD1 (6 bases). This CDR3 reads CASNEGDTYEQYF. The CDR3 DNA reads as TGTGCCAGTAATGAGGGGGATACCTACGAGCAGTACTTC. Drawing the rest from reference TRBV19 and TRBJ2-7, the complete variable domain is DGGITQSPKYLFRKEGQNVTLSCEQNLNHDAMYWYRQDPGQGLRLIYYSQIVNDFQKGDIAEGYSVSREKKESFPLTVTSAQKNPTAFYLCASNEGDTYEQYFGPGTRLTVT.